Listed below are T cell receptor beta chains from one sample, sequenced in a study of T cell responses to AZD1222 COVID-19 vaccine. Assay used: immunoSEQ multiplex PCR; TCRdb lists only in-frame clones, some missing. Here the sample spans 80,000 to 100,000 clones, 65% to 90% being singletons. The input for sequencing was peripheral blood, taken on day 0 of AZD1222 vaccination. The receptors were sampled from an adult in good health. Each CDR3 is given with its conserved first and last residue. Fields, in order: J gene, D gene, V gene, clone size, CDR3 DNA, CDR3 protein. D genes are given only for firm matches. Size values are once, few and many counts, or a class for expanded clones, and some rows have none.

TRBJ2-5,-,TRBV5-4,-,TGTGCCAGCAGCTTGCCCGCGGGCGAGACCCAGTACTTC,CASSLPAGETQYF
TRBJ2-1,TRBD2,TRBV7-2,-,TGTGCCAGCAGCTTAGACGCGGGGGGGTGGTATGAGCAGTTCTTC,CASSLDAGGWYEQFF
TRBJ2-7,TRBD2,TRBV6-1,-,TGTGCCAGCAGTGAAGCCCGACTAGCGGGAGGTTACGAGCAGTACTTC,CASSEARLAGGYEQYF
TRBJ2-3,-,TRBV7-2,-,TGTGCCAGCAGCTCAATGGCAGATACGCAGTATTTT,CASSSMADTQYF
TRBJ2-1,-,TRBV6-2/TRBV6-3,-,TGTGCCAGCAGTTATCTAGGACCGACCCAGATTAGGGAGCAGTTCTTC,CASSYLGPTQIREQFF
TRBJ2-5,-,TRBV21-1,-,TGTGCCAGCAGCAATTTGGGGGGGTCAGGAGAGACCCAGTACTTC,CASSNLGGSGETQYF
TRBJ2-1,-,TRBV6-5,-,TGTGCCAGCAGGGACACTGACAGTTACAATGAGCAGTTCTTC,CASRDTDSYNEQFF
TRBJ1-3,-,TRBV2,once,TGTGCCAGCAATATCATTCAGGGAAACACCATATATTTT,CASNIIQGNTIYF
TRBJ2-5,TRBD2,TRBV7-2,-,TGTGCCAGCAGCTTAGCGGGTCTAGCGGGGGGGCTACAAGAGACCCAGTACTTC,CASSLAGLAGGLQETQYF
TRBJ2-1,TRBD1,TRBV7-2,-,TGTGCCAGCAGCTTACGGGACAGGGGGATGGCTGAGCAGTTCTTC,CASSLRDRGMAEQFF
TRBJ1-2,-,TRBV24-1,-,TGTGCCACCTCCCCGGACGGTGTGGGTGGCTACACCTTC,CATSPDGVGGYTF
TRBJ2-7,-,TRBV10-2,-,TGCGCCAGCAGTGTTGGACTGCGCGAGCAGTACTTC,CASSVGLREQYF
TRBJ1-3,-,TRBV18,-,TGTGCCAGCTCACCCCCGACAGGTTCTCTGGGAAACACCATATATTTT,CASSPPTGSLGNTIYF
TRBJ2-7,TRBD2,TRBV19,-,TGTGCCAGTAGTATAGCGGGAGGGTCCTACGAGCAGTACTTC,CASSIAGGSYEQYF
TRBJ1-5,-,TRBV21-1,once,TGTGCCAGCAGCAAGAATCAGCCCCAGCATTTT,CASSKNQPQHF
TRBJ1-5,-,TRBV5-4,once,TGTGCCAGCAGCAAGGACGGGATCCGGGGTACCTCTAATAGCAATCAGCCCCAGCATTTT,CASSKDGIRGTSNSNQPQHF
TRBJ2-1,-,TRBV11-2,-,TGTGCCAGCAGCTACGGAGGCAATGAGCAGTTCTTC,CASSYGGNEQFF
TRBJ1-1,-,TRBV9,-,TGTGCCAGCAGCGTGGGGCTGGGGGAGAACACTGAAGCTTTCTTT,CASSVGLGENTEAFF
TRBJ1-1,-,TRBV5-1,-,TGCGCCAGCAGCTCCACAGGTGGGCGGGACACTGAAGCTTTCTTT,CASSSTGGRDTEAFF
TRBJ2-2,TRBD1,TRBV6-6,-,TGTGCCAGCAGCCGAGGACAGGGCTCGAACACCGGGGAGCTGTTTTTT,CASSRGQGSNTGELFF
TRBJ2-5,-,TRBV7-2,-,TGTGCCAGCAGCTTAGTCCCCCACAGCCAAGAGACCCAGTACTTC,CASSLVPHSQETQYF
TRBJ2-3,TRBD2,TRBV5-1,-,TGCGCCAGCAGTATCGGGGGGTACACAGATACGCAGTATTTT,CASSIGGYTDTQYF
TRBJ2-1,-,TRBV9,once,TGTGCCAGCAGCGCCCCAAGGGTACCCAATGAGCAGTTCTTC,CASSAPRVPNEQFF
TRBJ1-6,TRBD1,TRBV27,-,TGTGCCAGCAGACAGGGGGCTAATTCACCCCTCCACTTT,CASRQGANSPLHF
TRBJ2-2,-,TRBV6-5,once,TGTGCCAGCGGGGAGGTGAACACCGGGGAGCTGTTTTTT,CASGEVNTGELFF
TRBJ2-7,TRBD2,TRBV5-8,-,TGTGCCAGCAGCTTGGCGACTAGCGGGGGGGACTACTTC,CASSLATSGGDYF
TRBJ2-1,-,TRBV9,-,TGTGCCAGCAGCGTAAGCAGGGACGATGAGCAGTTCTTC,CASSVSRDDEQFF
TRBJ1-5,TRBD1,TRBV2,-,TGTGCCAGCGCAGGGGGGGGGCAAGGACAGCCCCAGCATTTT,CASAGGGQGQPQHF
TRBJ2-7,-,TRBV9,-,TGTGCCAGCAGCGGAGGGGGTCGAGGGGACTCCTACGAGCAGTACTTC,CASSGGGRGDSYEQYF
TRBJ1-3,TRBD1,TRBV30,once,TGTGCCTGGAGTCGCGATGGGGACAGGGGTCTTGGAAACACCATATATTTT,CAWSRDGDRGLGNTIYF
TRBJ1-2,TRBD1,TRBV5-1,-,TGCGCCAGCAGCTTGGGGGGACAGCAAAACTATGGCTACACCTTC,CASSLGGQQNYGYTF
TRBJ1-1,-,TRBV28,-,TGTGCCAGCATCCAAGATGGTGCTTTCTTT,CASIQDGAFF
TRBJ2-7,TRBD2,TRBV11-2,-,TGTGCCAGCAGCTTAGAGGGGCCGGGACTAGCGGGAGGGCCCTCATTCGAGCAGTACTTC,CASSLEGPGLAGGPSFEQYF
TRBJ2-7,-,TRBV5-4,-,TGTGCCAGCAGCTTGGACACCTACGAGCAGTACTTC,CASSLDTYEQYF
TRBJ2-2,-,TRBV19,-,TGTGCCAGTAGTAGGTCAAAACCCCCCGGGGAGCTGTTTTTT,CASSRSKPPGELFF
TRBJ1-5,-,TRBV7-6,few,TGTGCCAGCAGCTTAGGGACCTTGAGTGGCAATCAGCCCCAGCATTTT,CASSLGTLSGNQPQHF
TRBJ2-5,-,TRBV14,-,TGTGCCAGCAGCCTAGGGGTAGGGACCCAGTACTTC,CASSLGVGTQYF
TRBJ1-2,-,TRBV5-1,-,TGCGCCAGCAGCCCCGCAGGGGATAACTATGGCTACACCTTC,CASSPAGDNYGYTF
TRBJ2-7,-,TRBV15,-,TGTGCCACCAGCGGCAGGGGGGGCTACGAGCAGTACTTC,CATSGRGGYEQYF
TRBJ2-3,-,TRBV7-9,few,TGTGCCAGCAGCCGAACACCTCAACCAACAGATACGCAGTATTTT,CASSRTPQPTDTQYF
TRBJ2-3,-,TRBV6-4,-,TGTGCCAGCAGCTCCTCTGGAGCTGGCACAGATACGCAGTATTTT,CASSSSGAGTDTQYF
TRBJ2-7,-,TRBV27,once,TGTGCCAGCAGTTTATTAAGGGGGGACAGCCGGGTCTACGAGCAGTACTTC,CASSLLRGDSRVYEQYF